These 27 T cell receptor beta chains were all obtained from the same sample, sequenced in a study of graft-versus-host responses after intestinal transplantation. What these receptors recognize is not known. Sequencing used immunoSEQ multiplex PCR; TCRdb keeps in-frame clones, though not all of them. The profile shows more than 85,000 clones, 85% to 95% of them singletons. This material consisted of unstimulated CD8+ T cells sorted from spleen or lymph node cells, taken before transplant. These receptors were taken from a human donor who was the organ donor for an intestinal transplant.

The V and J genes are TRBV9 and TRBJ2-5; D gene uncertain. CDR1 and CDR2 from the germline V gene are SGDLS and YYNGEE. V lost 3 bases and J lost 5, with 17 bases in between. This CDR3 has 15 amino acids. This CDR3 reads CASSASSGTHETQYF. CDR3 coding DNA: TGTGCCAGCAGCGCTAGTAGTGGTACGCACGAGACCCAGTACTTC. The variable domain in full, with the rest retrieved from reference TRBV9 and TRBJ2-5, is DSGVTQTPKHLITATGQRVTLRCSPRSGDLSVYWYQQSLDQGLQFLIQYYNGEERAKGNILERFSAQQFPDLHSELNLSSLELGDSALYFCASSASSGTHETQYFGPGTRLLVL.

This clone was counted a single time. The CDR3 region is CASSLGDSGAINQETQYF. In DNA, the CDR3 is TGTGCCAGCAGCTTAGGTGATAGCGGGGCCATAAATCAAGAGACCCAGTACTTC. The gene calls are TRBV11-2 and TRBJ2-5, with TRBD2 matching over 8 bases. The trim removed 1 base at V and 2 bases at J, leaving 12 bases unmatched. Germline CDR1 and CDR2: SGHAT and FQNNGV. The CDR3 runs to 18 residues.

This chain links TRBV11-1 with TRBJ2-5; possibly TRBD1 for D (6 bases). Germline loops: CDR1 SGHAT, CDR2 FQDESV (reference sequence). The CDR3 loop spans 13 amino acids. The V gene lost 6 bases and the J gene lost 1 base, with 9 bases spanning the gap. The CDR3 is CASRTDSQETQYF. Written as DNA, the CDR3 is TGTGCCAGCAGAACGGACAGCCAAGAGACCCAGTACTTC.

The DNA of the CDR3 is TGTGCCAGCAAAAAAAGACAGGATACAAACACTGAAGCTTTCTTT. Its protein is CASKKRQDTNTEAFF. The J gene is TRBJ1-1, the V gene TRBV6-1; a weak D match, TRBD1 (6 bases). The CDR3 extends over 15 amino acids. Deletions cut 7 bases from V and 2 bases from J, with 17 bases between. From germline, CDR1 is MNHNS and CDR2 SASEGT.

The genes are TRBV18 and TRBJ1-1; no definite D call. The CDR3 is 14 amino acids. Trimming stripped 6 bases from V and 4 bases from J, with 15 bases between. Looked up from germline, CDR1 is KGHSH and CDR2 is LQKENI. CDR3 nucleotides: TGTGCCAGCTCCTCTCAGGCAATTCTCACTGAAGCTTTCTTT. It specifies CASSSQAILTEAFF.

The rearrangement links TRBV18 to TRBJ1-1, with 8 bases that match TRBD1. The V gene's germline CDR1 is KGHSH and CDR2 LQKENI. The CDR3 totals 14 residues. The ends lost 2 bases at V and 3 bases at J; junction bases unmatched: 2. The CDR3: CASSPSTGDTEAFF. CDR3 in DNA: TGTGCCAGCTCACCATCGACAGGGGACACTGAAGCTTTCTTT.

This chain links TRBV27 with TRBJ1-5, with 7 positions matching TRBD1. The V and J ends lost 5 bases and 2 bases, in that order; junction bases with no gene match: 9. The length of the CDR3 is 16 residues. Germline assignment: CDR1 MNHEY and CDR2 SMNVEV (reference sequence). In DNA, the CDR3 is TGTGCCAGCAGTCCAGGGACAGCCGGTGGCAATCAGCCCCAGCATTTT. It translates to CASSPGTAGGNQPQHF.

The V call is TRBV2, the J call TRBJ2-1, with 14 bases that match TRBD2. This CDR3 region has 15 residues. The V gene's germline CDR1 is SNHLY and CDR2 FYNNEI. The V gene end was trimmed by 4 bases and the J gene end by 8 bases; junction bases not matched to a gene: 4. CDR3 region: CASSGLAGGPYEQFF. The CDR3 nucleotides read TGTGCCAGCAGTGGACTAGCGGGAGGGCCCTATGAGCAGTTCTTC.

The V gene is TRBV6-5, the J gene TRBJ2-3; 7 positions agree with TRBD1. The CDR3 contains 15 residues. Losses at the gene ends were 5 bases for V and 3 bases for J; bases not matched to a gene: 8. Germline V gene lookup returns CDR1 MNHEY and CDR2 SVGAGI. CDR3 sequence: CASSSRGRRTDTQYF. The CDR3 coding sequence is TGTGCCAGCAGTAGTAGGGGGCGCCGAACAGATACGCAGTATTTT.

The chain employs TRBV5-1 and TRBJ2-1; D not certain. This CDR3 has 13 amino acids. From germline, CDR1 is SGHRS and CDR2 YFSETQ. The ends were cut back, 0 bases at V and 8 bases at J, with 9 bases in the middle. This CDR3 reads CASSLDPRDEQFF. In DNA, the CDR3 is TGCGCCAGCAGCTTGGATCCCCGAGATGAGCAGTTCTTC.

V usage is TRBV11-1 and J usage is TRBJ2-7; 7 positions match TRBD1. The CDR3 length is 15 residues. CDR1 and CDR2 (germline): SGHAT, FQDESV (reference sequence). V shed 1 base, J shed 0 bases, and the junction held 3 bases outside the gene matches. The CDR3 reads CASSLGQGSSYEQYF. The CDR3 DNA reads as TGTGCCAGCAGCTTAGGACAGGGATCCTCCTACGAGCAGTACTTC.

The chain carries TRBV13 and TRBJ1-1; D remains unclear. With 5 bases removed from V and 3 bases from J, the gap between germline ends came to 16 bases. The CDR3 is made up of 15 amino acids. CDR1 is PRHDT, CDR2 FYEKMQ, per germline (reference sequence). CDR3 in DNA: TGTGCCAGCAGCCCCGACTTTTGGTGGGACACTGAAGCTTTCTTT. This codes for CASSPDFWWDTEAFF.

As concerns this clone: The CDR3 does not end in the conserved phenylalanine or tryptophan, so this is likely a read error. It is unclear where the CDR3 begins or ends on the DNA, so no DNA is shown, and the CDR3 is as TCRdb lists it. The chain recombines TRBV9 with TRBJ2-7; whether TRBD1, the table's D call, matches the DNA was not checked. Germline V lookup: CDR1 SGDLS, CDR2 YYNGEE. The CDR3 region is 12 residues in length, termini included. Here the CDR3 reads CASSVDGGTGVI.

The V call is TRBV5-6, the J call TRBJ2-3; D ambiguous. The germline V gene has CDR1 SGHDT and CDR2 YYEEEE. The V gene lost 4 bases and the J gene lost 0 bases, with 9 bases spanning the gap. CDR3 length: 14 amino acids. CDR3 residues: CASSTTESTDTQYF. In nucleotides, the CDR3 is TGTGCCAGCAGCACAACAGAAAGCACAGATACGCAGTATTTT.

In its sample, this clone was seen once. V gene TRBV28 combines with J gene TRBJ1-1; D may be TRBD1 (6 bases). The CDR3 extends over 15 amino acids. V lost 3 bases and J lost 3, with 14 bases in between. Germline V gene sequence: CDR1 MDHEN, CDR2 SYDVKM. CDR3 DNA sequence: TGTGCCAGCAGTTTGCAGAGGGGGACGGACACTGAAGCTTTCTTT. The encoded protein is CASSLQRGTDTEAFF. Full variable domain (missing parts from reference TRBV28 and TRBJ1-1): DVKVTQSSRYLVKRTGEKVFLECVQDMDHENMFWYRQDPGLGLRLIYFSYDVKMKEKGDIPEGYSVSREKKERFSLILESASTNQTSMYLCASSLQRGTDTEAFFGQGTRLTVV.

The chain carries TRBV28 and TRBJ2-1; 8 bases line up with TRBD2. Germline loops: CDR1 MDHEN, CDR2 SYDVKM. There are 16 residues in the CDR3. Losses at the gene ends were 2 bases for V and 2 bases for J; bases not matched to a gene: 5. CDR3 sequence reads: CASSLRWGLAYNEQFF. The CDR3 DNA reads as TGTGCCAGCAGTTTACGCTGGGGACTAGCCTACAATGAGCAGTTCTTC. Based on the CDR3 plus reference TRBV28 and TRBJ2-1, the full variable domain is DVKVTQSSRYLVKRTGEKVFLECVQDMDHENMFWYRQDPGLGLRLIYFSYDVKMKEKGDIPEGYSVSREKKERFSLILESASTNQTSMYLCASSLRWGLAYNEQFFGPGTRLTVL.

V usage is TRBV5-1 and J usage is TRBJ2-1; 8 bases line up with TRBD1. This CDR3 contains 14 residues. Trimming took 1 base from V and 3 from J; bases not matched to a gene: 0. From germline, CDR1 is SGHRS and CDR2 YFSETQ. The CDR3, as DNA: TGCGCCAGCAGCTTGACAGGGGGCTACAATGAGCAGTTCTTC. Translated: CASSLTGGYNEQFF.

V gene TRBV21-1 combines with J gene TRBJ1-3; the table gives TRBD1 as D, unverified against the DNA. TRBV21-1 is labeled a pseudogene. This CDR3 comprises 19 residues. The CDR3 DNA sequence: TGTGCCAGCAGCAGAAGGGACAGGGCCACCATACGGTCCGGAAACACCATATATTTT. Amino acids: CASSRRDRATIRSGNTIYF.

Regarding this clone: Germline and junction disagree at one end, which may indicate a read error. The chain couples TRBV14 to TRBJ2-3; D possibly corresponds to TRBD2 (6 bases). Germline CDR1 reads SGHDN; CDR2 reads FVKESK. CDR3 length equals 15 residues. The DNA of the CDR3 is TGTGCCAGCAGTCAAGTCCCTGGCGGGGCAGATACGCAGTATTTT. Protein: CASSQVPGGADTQYF.

V is TRBV18 and J is TRBJ2-5; D not resolved. This CDR3 comprises 15 residues. Germline-derived CDR1 and CDR2 are KGHSH and LQKENI. The germline V and J ends were trimmed by 3 bases and 6 bases, with 17 bases remaining between them. CDR3 bases: TGTGCCAGCTCACCTCTTGGGTTAGCTTGGAAGACCCAGTACTTC. It yields the protein CASSPLGLAWKTQYF. The entire variable domain, with the rest obtained from reference TRBV18 and TRBJ2-5, is as follows: NAGVMQNPRHLVRRRGQEARLRCSPMKGHSHVYWYRQLPEEGLKFMVYLQKENIIDESGMPKERFSAEFPKEGPSILRIQQVVRGDSAAYFCASSPLGLAWKTQYFGPGTRLLVL.

The V gene is TRBV11-2, the J gene TRBJ2-1; 8 bases are a match to TRBD2. Germline lookup yields CDR1 SGHAT and CDR2 FQNNGV. V gave up 5 bases and J gave up 0 bases; unmatched junction bases: 3. The CDR3 runs 15 residues. CDR3 coding DNA: TGTGCCAGCAGCGGTAGCGGGGCCTCCTACAATGAGCAGTTCTTC. Protein product: CASSGSGASYNEQFF.

The V and J genes are TRBV29-1 and TRBJ2-1, with 9 nucleotides matching TRBD2. This CDR3 contains 14 residues. In germline, CDR1 is SQVTM, CDR2 ANQGSEA. Trimming removed 6 bases from V and 10 bases from J; junction bases left unmatched: 13. This CDR3 is CSVPPLREGREQFF. The DNA of the CDR3 is TGCAGCGTCCCTCCCCTGCGGGAGGGGAGGGAGCAGTTCTTC.

As for this clone: The same CDR3 arises from other DNA sequences in this sample as well. The V and J genes are TRBV7-7 and TRBJ2-5, with D perhaps TRBD1 (6 bases). CDR1 is SSHAT, CDR2 FNYEAQ, per germline (reference sequence). V was shortened by 5 bases and J by 5 bases, with 15 bases between the two germline ends. The CDR3 runs to 14 residues. The chain's CDR3 is CASSLQGLGETQYF. The CDR3 nucleotides read TGTGCCAGCAGCCTACAGGGTCTAGGGGAGACCCAGTACTTC.

The chain's CDR3 is CASSPNPGGGETQYF. As DNA, the CDR3 is TGTGCCAGCAGCCCGAATCCGGGAGGGGGGGAGACCCAGTACTTC. The rearrangement uses TRBV7-6 and TRBJ2-5; the match to TRBD2 covers 8 bases. Germline V gives CDR1 SGHVS, CDR2 FNYEAQ. The CDR3 contains 15 residues. V lost 5 bases to trimming and J lost 5 bases; unmatched junction nucleotides: 10.

This clone appeared once. The chain has TRBV27 and TRBJ2-6; a possible D gene is TRBD1 (5 bases). Looked up from germline, CDR1 is MNHEY and CDR2 is SMNVEV (reference sequence). The CDR3 sequence is 14 residues long. The CDR3 loop is CANRSGNGANVLTF. The DNA for the CDR3 is TGTGCAAACAGGTCGGGCAATGGGGCCAACGTCCTGACTTTC.

Note on this clone: Germline is not matched at one junction end, which may reflect a read error. The chain uses TRBV6-1 and TRBJ2-7, with TRBD1 as a possible D gene (6 bases). Germline CDR1 MNHNS, CDR2 SASEGT. The CDR3 spans 17 residues. CDR3 coding DNA: TGTGCCAGCAGAGAAGGTTCGGGTTGGGGGCCATCCCACGAGCAGTACTTC. Its protein product is CASREGSGWGPSHEQYF.

This chain links TRBV7-2 with TRBJ1-2, with D hard to call. V was pared by 3 bases and J by 2 bases, with 13 bases between. CDR1 SGHTA and CDR2 FQGNSA come from the germline V gene. This CDR3 comprises 15 residues. CDR3 nucleotides: TGTGCCAGCAGCTTTAGGCCGGGAACAAACTATGGCTACACCTTC. It yields the protein CASSFRPGTNYGYTF.